These T cell receptor beta chains were read from a single sample in a study of T cells after yellow fever vaccination. MiXCR, applied by TCRdb to the 5' RACE reads, yields one record per CDR3 protein. The table has a few hundred thousand distinct CDR3 sequences, 3.6% seen once. Sequencing used PBMCs, obtained on the day of the yellow fever booster vaccination. All receptors come from a man between 18 and 35 years old who received the YFV17D yellow fever vaccine. CDR3s include the opening cysteine and the closing phenylalanine or tryptophan. A D gene is named only where the DNA matches it firmly. Only part of the rows carry a size: once, few, many, or a class if the clone is expanded.

TRBV20-1	TRBD1	many	TRBJ2-2	TGCAGTGCTAGGTTGGCAGGGGGCATGGACGGGGAGCTGTTTTTT	CSARLAGGMDGELFF
TRBV2	NA	many	TRBJ1-2	TGTGCCAGCACCCGCACTGAGGCAGGCGACCTCTACACCTTC	CASTRTEAGDLYTF
TRBV2	NA	few	TRBJ2-1	TGTGCCAGCAACATAGCGGAGATCTTCAATGAGCAGTTCTTC	CASNIAEIFNEQFF
TRBV27	NA	few	TRBJ1-6	TGTGCCAGCAGTTTCGGCTCGAAGAGATATAATTCACCCCTCCACTTT	CASSFGSKRYNSPLHF
TRBV3-1	NA	NA	TRBJ2-1	TGTGCCAGCGGCCAGGACGGCAGCTCCTACAATGAGCAGTTCTTC	CASGQDGSSYNEQFF
TRBV27	NA	NA	TRBJ2-7	TGTGCCAGCAGTTCCCCTTCCTACGAGCAGTACTTC	CASSSPSYEQYF
TRBV30	TRBD1	NA	TRBJ1-1	TGTGCCTGGAGTGTACGACAGGGGGCCGGGAACACTGAAGCTTTCTTT	CAWSVRQGAGNTEAFF
TRBV5-1	TRBD2	NA	TRBJ2-5	TGCGCCAGCAGCTCCAGGGGGACTAGCGGGGGTGAGACCCAGTACTTC	CASSSRGTSGGETQYF
TRBV6-2/TRBV6-3	NA	many	TRBJ2-3	TGTGCCAGCAGGCGAACAGGAGATACGCAGTATTTT	CASRRTGDTQYF
TRBV3-1	TRBD2	many	TRBJ2-7	TGTGCCAGCAGCCCCGGACTAGCGGGGTGGAGAGCTTACGAGCAGTACTTC	CASSPGLAGWRAYEQYF
TRBV7-3	NA	many	TRBJ2-7	TGTGCCAGCAGCCTAACAGGTTCCCGCTCCTACGAGCAGTACTTC	CASSLTGSRSYEQYF
TRBV5-6	TRBD1	many	TRBJ2-2	TGTGCCAGCAGCTGGGACAGGGGGCGCACCGGGGAGCTGTTTTTT	CASSWDRGRTGELFF
TRBV14	NA	many	TRBJ2-7	TGTGCCAGCAGCCACCTGCCGGGACTTCCTTCGGGGCTCTCCTACGAGCAGTACTTC	CASSHLPGLPSGLSYEQYF
TRBV6-6	TRBD1	few	TRBJ1-1	TGTGCCAGCAGTTCATGGCAGGGGGACACTGAAGCTTTCTTT	CASSSWQGDTEAFF
TRBV12-3/TRBV12-4	NA	few	TRBJ1-1	TGTGCCAGCAGTTGGGCCCCTGGGCGGGACACTGAAGCTTTCTTT	CASSWAPGRDTEAFF
TRBV6-5	TRBD1	few	TRBJ1-1	TGTGCCAGCAGTTTCAGTGGGGACAGAGTGAACACTGAAGCTTTCTTT	CASSFSGDRVNTEAFF
TRBV18	NA	few	TRBJ1-1	TGTGCCAGCTCACCAGGGTTGCTAGGGGAAGGTAGAACTGAAGCTTTCTTT	CASSPGLLGEGRTEAFF
TRBV20-1	TRBD2	few	TRBJ2-1	TGCAGTGCTAACGGCGGGGGGGCCCCTTACTCCTACAATGAGCAGTTCTTC	CSANGGGAPYSYNEQFF
TRBV7-2	TRBD2	NA	TRBJ2-5	TGTGCCAGCAGTCCCAGCGGGGGGGCCCCAGAGACCCAGTACTTC	CASSPSGGAPETQYF
TRBV2	NA	few	TRBJ2-3	TGTGCCAGCAGTGAAAGGGCGGGGTTTAGCACAGATACGCAGTATTTT	CASSERAGFSTDTQYF
TRBV12-5	NA	NA	TRBJ1-1	TGTGCTAGTGGTTCGATTCGGGGAGGCACTGAAGCTTTCTTT	CASGSIRGGTEAFF
TRBV19	NA	NA	TRBJ1-1	TGTGCCAGTAGTGTCAACCCGGGAGGAGACACTGAAGCTTTCTTT	CASSVNPGGDTEAFF
TRBV5-5	TRBD2	many	TRBJ2-2	TGTGCCAGCAGCTTGCGAGCTAGCGGGGACACCGGGGAGCTGTTTTTT	CASSLRASGDTGELFF
TRBV5-6	NA	NA	TRBJ2-1	TGTGCCAGCAGCTTGAGCCTAGCTGCCGAGCAGTTCTTC	CASSLSLAAEQFF
TRBV5-1	NA	many	TRBJ2-5	TGCGCCAGCAGCGCTTATGGGACCCAGTACTTC	CASSAYGTQYF
TRBV6-2/TRBV6-3	NA	many	TRBJ2-5	TGTGCCGCCGAGTCTCGCTCGCGCGGGGAGACCCAGTACTTC	CAAESRSRGETQYF
TRBV20-1	NA	few	TRBJ2-1	TGCAGTGCTAGCCCCTGGCAGGGACGGTATGAGCAGTTCTTC	CSASPWQGRYEQFF
TRBV18	NA	many	TRBJ1-1	TGTGCCAGCTCACCCCAGGGAGCGAACACTGAAGCTTTCTTT	CASSPQGANTEAFF
TRBV7-2	NA	many	TRBJ2-4	TGTGCCAGCAGCTTAGCGGAGGGGGCGAACATTCAGTACTTC	CASSLAEGANIQYF
TRBV6-5	NA	NA	TRBJ2-3	TGTGCCAGCAGTTCCTCAAGTCGTGGGGATACGCAGTATTTT	CASSSSSRGDTQYF
TRBV11-3	NA	many	TRBJ2-7	TGTGCCAGCAGCCCCTACGGAGGCGCGTTATACTTC	CASSPYGGALYF
TRBV2	TRBD1	many	TRBJ2-5	TGTGCCAGCAACCTGGGACAGCTCCAAAAGACCCAGTACTTC	CASNLGQLQKTQYF
TRBV27	TRBD1	many	TRBJ1-2	TGTGCCAGCAATGACCGGGACAGGTCTCGTGGCTACACCTTC	CASNDRDRSRGYTF
TRBV12-3/TRBV12-4	NA	many	TRBJ1-2	TGTGCCAGCAGCCCCCGGAGGGGTAGTGGCTACACCTTC	CASSPRRGSGYTF
TRBV7-8	TRBD2	NA	TRBJ2-3	TGTGCCAGCAGCCCTGGACTAGCGGGACAACATACGCAGTATTTT	CASSPGLAGQHTQYF
TRBV3-1	NA	few	TRBJ2-2	TGTGCCAGCAGCTCGAGCGGGTTCGGAAACACCGGGGAGCTGTTTTTT	CASSSSGFGNTGELFF